This entry lists 27 T cell receptor beta chains sequenced from one sample in a study of hypomethylating agent response in myelodysplastic syndrome. Clones were read by immunoSEQ multiplex PCR, and TCRdb kept only the in-frame ones, dropping some. The table lists over 8,000 clones, approximately 86% of them singletons, with about 4% in the top ten. The sequenced sample was bone marrow, obtained before or after starting hypomethylating agent treatment for myelodysplastic syndrome (not recorded which). These receptors all come from a human donor with myelodysplastic syndrome.

This clone came up once. The V gene is TRBV7-9, the J gene TRBJ1-1; D uncertain. The germline V gene encodes CDR1 SEHNR and CDR2 FQNEAQ (reference sequence). The CDR3 is 12 residues long. V was trimmed by 6 bases and J by 3 bases, leaving 8 bases between them. CDR3 residues: CASRLEDTEAFF. The DNA of the CDR3 is TGTGCCAGCAGGCTAGAGGACACTGAAGCTTTCTTT.

The rearrangement uses TRBV27 and TRBJ1-6, with D uncertain. Germline V gene sequence: CDR1 MNHEY, CDR2 SMNVEV (reference sequence). This CDR3 region has 13 residues. V was shortened by 5 bases and J by 4 bases, with 6 bases between the two germline ends. In DNA form, the CDR3 reads TGTGCCAGCAGTAGTAGTTATAATTCACCCCTCCACTTT. Translated, it gives CASSSSYNSPLHF.

This clone was counted a few times. CDR3 in amino acids: CAWSPGQGRGYTF. The CDR3 bases are TGTGCCTGGAGTCCTGGACAGGGAAGGGGCTACACCTTC. The chain links TRBV30 to TRBJ1-2; 8 bases match TRBD1. The V gene's germline CDR1 is GTSNPN and CDR2 SVGIG (reference sequence). Trimming at V came to 2 bases and at J to 8 bases, leaving 7 bases not matched to a gene. The CDR3 consists of 13 residues.

The CDR3 spells CASSEQGTNYGYTF. CDR3 coding DNA: TGTGCCAGCAGTGAACAGGGAACCAACTATGGCTACACCTTC. The V and J genes are TRBV2 and TRBJ1-2; maybe TRBD1 (5 bases). Trimming removed 2 bases from V and 2 bases from J, with 9 bases in between. Germline CDR1 reads SNHLY; CDR2 reads FYNNEI. The CDR3 covers 14 residues.

The chain carries TRBV7-9 and TRBJ1-1; D unresolved. Trimming removed 0 bases at V and 4 bases at J, with 12 bases between. The CDR3 has 15 amino acids. The germline CDR1 and CDR2 sequences are SEHNR and FQNEAQ (reference sequence). CDR3 region: CASSLARGFGTEAFF. DNA of the CDR3: TGTGCCAGCAGCTTAGCACGCGGTTTTGGCACTGAAGCTTTCTTT. Combining the CDR3 with reference TRBV7-9 and TRBJ1-1 gives the whole variable domain DTGVSQNPRHKITKRGQNVTFRCDPISEHNRLYWYRQTLGQGPEFLTYFQNEAQLEKSRLLSDRFSAERPKGSFSTLEIQRTEQGDSAMYLCASSLARGFGTEAFFGQGTRLTVV.

This chain links TRBV5-5 with TRBJ1-1; unclear D gene. V gave up 0 bases and J gave up 4 bases, with 10 bases separating them. The CDR3 loop spans 14 amino acids. The germline CDR1 and CDR2 sequences are SGHKS and YYEKEE (reference sequence). The CDR3, as DNA: TGTGCCAGCAGCTTGGTGGGGAGAGCCACTGAAGCTTTCTTT. It specifies CASSLVGRATEAFF. The full variable domain, completed using reference TRBV5-5 and TRBJ1-1, is DAGVTQSPTHLIKTRGQQVTLRCSPISGHKSVSWYQQVLGQGPQFIFQYYEKEERGRGNFPDRFSARQFPNYSSELNVNALLLGDSALYLCASSLVGRATEAFFGQGTRLTVV.

As concerns this clone: The junction shows a germline mismatch at one end, possibly a read error. This CDR3 is CASSIDGGSDEQYF. The DNA for the CDR3 is TGTGCCAGTAGTATAGATGGGGGCTCCGACGAGCAGTACTTC. The V gene is TRBV19, the J gene TRBJ2-7; tentative D call: TRBD1 (6 bases). Germline values: CDR1 LNHDA, CDR2 SQIVND (reference sequence). The CDR3 is 14 amino acids.

V gene TRBV7-9 combines with J gene TRBJ2-5, with D perhaps matching TRBD2 (5 bases). V lost 4 bases, J lost 3 bases, and 12 bases lay in between. The germline CDR1 and CDR2 sequences are SEHNR and FQNEAQ (reference sequence). The CDR3 extends over 14 amino acids. The CDR3 sequence: CASSSWTGEETQYF. Written as DNA, the CDR3 is TGTGCCAGCAGCTCGTGGACTGGCGAAGAGACCCAGTACTTC.

CDR3 coding DNA: TGCGCCAGCAGCTTGGACACTGCCCCAAATTCACCCCTCCACTTT. Its translation: CASSLDTAPNSPLHF. The chain uses TRBV5-1 and TRBJ1-6; D is unresolved. With 0 bases removed from V and 7 bases from J, the gap between germline ends came to 11 bases. The CDR3 contains 15 residues. CDR1 and CDR2 from the germline V gene are SGHRS and YFSETQ. Based on the CDR3 plus reference TRBV5-1 and TRBJ1-6, the full variable domain is KAGVTQTPRYLIKTRGQQVTLSCSPISGHRSVSWYQQTPGQGLQFLFEYFSETQRNKGNFPGRFSGRQFSNSRSEMNVSTLELGDSALYLCASSLDTAPNSPLHFGNGTRLTVT.

This CDR3 reads CASSSGPWTYEQFF. CDR3 sequence (DNA): TGTGCCAGCAGTTCGGGACCCTGGACCTATGAGCAGTTCTTC. The chain is built from TRBV6-5 and TRBJ2-1; TRBD1 or TRBD2 may be the D gene (5 bases each). Trimming left V 4 bases short and J 8 bases short, with 15 bases between. This CDR3 is built from 14 residues. CDR1 is MNHEY, CDR2 SVGAGI, per germline.

The rearrangement links TRBV5-1 to TRBJ2-3, with 14 bases that match TRBD2. This CDR3 has 19 residues. Trimming took 4 bases from V and 0 from J; bases not matched to a gene: 10. The germline CDR1 and CDR2 sequences are SGHRS and YFSETQ. The CDR3 DNA is TGCGCCAGCAGCAGGGGACTAGCGGGAGTAAGGGGCAGCACAGATACGCAGTATTTT. This codes for CASSRGLAGVRGSTDTQYF.

The chain joins TRBV20-1 to TRBJ2-1; no firm D call. This CDR3 is built from 11 residues. V lost 6 bases, J lost 7 bases, and 10 bases lay in between. The germline V gene has CDR1 DFQATT and CDR2 SNEGSKA (reference sequence). The CDR3 protein is CSAEYPNEQFF. The CDR3 DNA sequence: TGCAGTGCGGAATACCCTAATGAGCAGTTCTTC.

This chain connects TRBV4-2 to TRBJ2-5; tentative D call: TRBD1 (5 bases). V lost 1 base and J 5 bases, leaving 14 bases between the germline ends. The CDR3 sequence is 15 residues long. Germline V gene data show CDR1 as LGHNA and CDR2 as YNFKEQ. This chain's CDR3 is CASSQGTDPGETQYF. The DNA of the CDR3 is TGTGCCAGCAGCCAAGGTACGGACCCAGGGGAGACCCAGTACTTC.

V usage is TRBV5-1 and J usage is TRBJ1-2; TRBD1 is a possible D gene (6 bases). Germline values: CDR1 SGHRS, CDR2 YFSETQ. The CDR3 covers 14 residues. Deletions cut 3 bases from V and 7 bases from J, with 16 bases between. The CDR3 bases are TGCGCCAGCAGCTCCACCTTTACAGGGAGTGGCTACACCTTC. It is translated as CASSSTFTGSGYTF.

The V gene is TRBV10-1, the J gene TRBJ1-1; D call uncertain. Germline V gives CDR1 WNHNN, CDR2 SYGVQD (reference sequence). The germline V and J ends were trimmed by 0 bases and 0 bases, with 14 bases remaining between them. CDR3 length: 17 amino acids. CDR3 in amino acids: CASSESSGDTMNTEAFF. The CDR3 DNA reads TGCGCCAGCAGTGAGTCATCGGGAGACACCATGAACACTGAAGCTTTCTTT.

V and J are TRBV19 and TRBJ1-2; the D gene is possibly TRBD1 (5 bases). The CDR3 totals 13 residues. V was clipped by 3 bases and J by 8 bases, with 13 bases between them. Germline V gives CDR1 LNHDA, CDR2 SQIVND (reference sequence). The CDR3 loop reads CASSMYGTGGYTF. DNA of the CDR3: TGTGCCAGTAGTATGTATGGGACGGGAGGCTACACCTTC.

The chain recombines TRBV29-1 with TRBJ1-2; possible D gene TRBD1, 5 bases. The CDR3 contains 12 residues. In germline, CDR1 is SQVTM, CDR2 ANQGSEA. Between the trimmed V and J ends, which lost 1 base and 5 bases, there was a span of 8 bases. The CDR3 nucleotides read TGCAGCGTTGAAGTCGGGGGGTATGGCTACACCTTC. Translation gives CSVEVGGYGYTF.

The chain links TRBV9 to TRBJ2-2; the D gene is possibly TRBD2 (7 bases). Germline CDR1 is SGDLS and CDR2 is YYNGEE. The CDR3 extends over 16 amino acids. With 0 bases removed from V and 3 bases from J, the gap between germline ends came to 12 bases. Written as DNA, the CDR3 is TGTGCCAGCAGCGTAGAAGGGGGGGCTGACACCGGGGAGCTGTTTTTT. Its protein product is CASSVEGGADTGELFF.

This chain links TRBV19 with TRBJ2-5; D gene uncertain. V was trimmed by 4 bases and J by 4 bases, leaving 19 bases between them. The CDR3 runs to 16 residues. Germline lookup yields CDR1 LNHDA and CDR2 SQIVND (reference sequence). The CDR3 coding sequence is TGTGCCAGTAGTAGGAGACACGATCCTAAAGGAGAGACCCAGTACTTC. As protein: CASSRRHDPKGETQYF.

The chain has TRBV29-1 and TRBJ2-3, with 11 bases lining up with TRBD2. The CDR3 loop spans 15 amino acids. CDR1 is SQVTM, CDR2 ANQGSEA, per germline. Trimming cost V 4 bases and J 3 bases; bases outside gene matches: 6. The CDR3 loop reads CSVVLAGGRTDTQYF. As DNA, the CDR3 is TGCAGCGTTGTCTTAGCGGGAGGGCGGACAGATACGCAGTATTTT.

This clone was found a few times. This chain joins TRBV4-1 and TRBJ1-1; D perhaps matches TRBD1 (5 bases). Trimming pared 4 bases from V and 8 bases from J, leaving 17 bases between. CDR1 is MGHRA and CDR2 is YSYEKL in the germline V gene. This CDR3 has 14 amino acids. The CDR3 spells CASSLQEFWDEAFF. CDR3 nucleotide sequence: TGCGCCAGCAGCCTCCAGGAGTTCTGGGACGAAGCTTTCTTT.

The chain combines TRBV7-3 with TRBJ2-1, with D tentatively TRBD2 (5 bases). Germline CDR1 SGHTA, CDR2 FQGTGA. The CDR3 length is 16 residues. Trimming cost V 5 bases and J 8 bases, with 22 bases left between them. CDR3 amino acids: CASSPRGGVLGYEQFF. DNA for the CDR3: TGTGCCAGCAGCCCCCGGGGTGGGGTTCTGGGGTATGAGCAGTTCTTC.

This sequence joins TRBV9 and TRBJ2-1, with 7 bases identical to TRBD1. This CDR3 has 17 amino acids. CDR1 and CDR2 (germline): SGDLS, YYNGEE. Trimming took 0 bases from V and 5 from J; bases not matched to a gene: 11. CDR3 in amino acids: CASSVEPPLRGNNEQFF. The CDR3 DNA follows: TGTGCCAGCAGCGTAGAACCCCCCCTCAGGGGGAACAATGAGCAGTTCTTC.

The chain couples TRBV6-6 to TRBJ2-7; 10 bases line up with TRBD1. V gave up 6 bases and J gave up 5 bases; unmatched junction bases: 7. This CDR3 is built from 14 residues. CDR1 and CDR2 from the germline V gene are MNHNY and SVGAGI (reference sequence). The CDR3 sequence is CASSQGQGTDEQYF. Written as DNA, the CDR3 is TGTGCCAGCAGCCAGGGACAGGGGACCGACGAGCAGTACTTC.

The chain joins TRBV7-9 to TRBJ1-4; D not certain. The CDR3 has 15 residues. V was cut by 5 bases and J by 8 bases, with 18 bases left in between. From germline, CDR1 is SEHNR and CDR2 FQNEAQ (reference sequence). CDR3 sequence (DNA): TGTGCCAGCAGCCAACCTCTGCAGGCCTGGGAAAAACTGTTTTTT. Amino acids: CASSQPLQAWEKLFF.

The J gene is TRBJ1-1, the V gene TRBV5-3; 7 bases map to TRBD1. TRBV5-3 counts as an open reading frame of uncertain function. With V trimmed by 4 bases and J by 5 bases, 14 bases remained unmatched. The CDR3 runs to 16 residues. The CDR3 protein is CARSLGRGRRRTEAFF. Here the CDR3 DNA reads TGTGCCAGAAGCCTCGGGAGGGGGCGAAGGAGGACTGAAGCTTTCTTT.

The count of this clone is one. The rearrangement joins TRBV7-2 to TRBJ1-2; 8 nucleotides align to TRBD1. The CDR3 loop spans 15 amino acids. Germline lookup yields CDR1 SGHTA and CDR2 FQGNSA. V dropped 3 bases and J dropped 7; count of bases not matched to a gene: 10. The CDR3 DNA reads as TGTGCCAGCAGCTTGTTGACAGGGGTTCCGGGTGGCTACACCTTC. Its protein product is CASSLLTGVPGGYTF.